Shown below are 27 T cell receptor beta chains from a single sample sequenced in a study of vaccination and CD4 T cells after COVID-19. Sequenced with the Oncomine TCR Beta short-read assay was DNA taken from cultured CD4+ T cells. TCRdb recomputed calls from the PCR reads with MiXCR, one row per CDR3 protein. The sample includes more than 10,000 distinct CDR3 sequences, around 53% of them seen just once. These receptors are not linked to any known antigen. Specified treatment: roughly 10-day PBMC culture with coronavirus spike peptide pools or control peptides (ViraFEST assay). Sequenced input: CD4+ T cells from blood, cultured in vitro. Source of these receptors: a human donor who had recovered from COVID-19.

The chain combines TRBV6-4 with TRBJ2-7; 9 nucleotides line up with TRBD2. Trimming removed 5 bases from V and 0 bases from J; junction bases left unmatched: 5. The CDR3 is 15 residues long. In germline, CDR1 is MRHNA, CDR2 SNTAGT. The CDR3 DNA is TGTGCCAGCAGTCCCCTAGCGGGGCCCTCCTACGAGCAGTACTTC. Protein product: CASSPLAGPSYEQYF.

This clonotype was counted once. The chain joins TRBV20-1 to TRBJ2-7; TRBD1 matches at 7 bases. Germline lookup yields CDR1 DFQATT and CDR2 SNEGSKA (reference sequence). CDR3 length equals 13 residues. The DNA for the CDR3 is TGCAGCGTGACTCGGGACAGCTCCTACGAGCAGTACTTC. Translating it yields CSVTRDSSYEQYF.

The gene calls are TRBV4-1 and TRBJ2-5; D may be TRBD2 (6 bases). Deletions cut 4 bases from V and 5 bases from J, with 11 bases between. Germline V gene data show CDR1 as MGHRA and CDR2 as YSYEKL. The CDR3 extends over 13 amino acids. CDR3 sequence (DNA): TGCGCCAGCAGCCGACTAGTCGGCGAGACCCAGTACTTC. It specifies CASSRLVGETQYF.

The rearrangement joins TRBV21-1 to TRBJ2-1; the D call in the table, TRBD2, was not verified against the DNA. TRBV21-1 is flagged as a pseudogene. This CDR3 is built from 18 residues. Written as DNA, the CDR3 is TGTGCCAGCAGCAAAGAGGGTAGAAAAGGGCCGATCTACAATGAGCAGTTCTTC. It codes for CASSKEGRKGPIYNEQFF.

CDR3 DNA: TGTGCCACCAGGAGGGGGGCGGTAATCACTGAAGCTTTCTTT. Protein sequence: CATRRGAVITEAFF. The V and J genes are TRBV24-1 and TRBJ1-1; tentative D call: TRBD1 (6 bases). The CDR3 runs 14 residues. In germline, CDR1 is KGHDR, CDR2 SFDVKD. V lost 7 bases to trimming and J lost 4 bases, with 15 bases between them.

The chain couples TRBV19 to TRBJ1-5; tentative D call: TRBD1 (6 bases). V lost 4 bases and J lost 7, with 14 bases in between. The CDR3 spans 14 residues. Looked up from germline, CDR1 is LNHDA and CDR2 is SQIVND (reference sequence). CDR3 nucleotide sequence: TGTGCCAGTAGTAACGGACAGAGAAGCCAGCCCCAGCATTTT. Translating gives CASSNGQRSQPQHF.

V gene TRBV24-1 combines with J gene TRBJ1-5; D call uncertain. The CDR3 is made up of 14 amino acids. From germline, CDR1 is KGHDR and CDR2 SFDVKD. Trimming removed 3 bases at V and 5 bases at J, with 10 bases between. CDR3 nucleotide sequence: TGTGCCACCAGTGATCACCGGGAAGATCAGCCCCAGCATTTT. Protein sequence: CATSDHREDQPQHF.

This clonotype was counted only a few times. V is TRBV6-1 and J is TRBJ2-3, with a tentative D call TRBD2 (6 bases). Germline-derived CDR1 and CDR2 are MNHNS and SASEGT. CDR3 length: 14 residues. Deletions cut 4 bases from V and 5 bases from J, with 13 bases between. CDR3 nucleotide sequence: TGTGCCAGCAGTGGTCCCGACGGGAGAGATACGCAGTATTTT. This translates into CASSGPDGRDTQYF.

The V call is TRBV27, the J call TRBJ2-7; TRBD2 matches at 7 bases. Unmatched junction bases numbered 19, after V lost 8 bases and J lost 0 bases. Germline-derived CDR1 and CDR2 are MNHEY and SMNVEV (reference sequence). The CDR3 loop spans 18 amino acids. The CDR3 bases are TGTGCCAGCCGTCTAAAGGGGAGGGGCTTGCAATCCTCCTACGAGCAGTACTTC. The encoded protein is CASRLKGRGLQSSYEQYF.

The chain joins TRBV20-1 to TRBJ1-1; TRBD1 agrees at 9 bases. In germline, CDR1 is DFQATT, CDR2 SNEGSKA (reference sequence). The CDR3 has 14 residues. Trimming cost V 6 bases and J 4 bases; bases outside gene matches: 9. DNA for the CDR3: TGCAGTGCGCTAACAGGGGGCTTGGGCACTGAAGCTTTCTTT. It yields the protein CSALTGGLGTEAFF.

The chain has TRBV7-9 and TRBJ1-2, with D hard to call. This CDR3 spans 14 amino acids. The V gene's germline CDR1 is SEHNR and CDR2 FQNEAQ (reference sequence). V lost 7 bases and J lost 4, with 16 bases in between. The CDR3 nucleotides are TGTGCCAGCACCGCATACGGGGATGGCTATGGCTACACCTTC. Residues: CASTAYGDGYGYTF.

The chain has TRBV19 and TRBJ1-1; D is ambiguous. The CDR3 consists of 14 residues. Germline V gives CDR1 LNHDA, CDR2 SQIVND (reference sequence). V was clipped by 0 bases and J by 5 bases, with 10 bases between them. The CDR3 sequence is CASSIEAGRTEAFF. DNA for the CDR3: TGTGCCAGTAGTATAGAGGCAGGTCGAACTGAAGCTTTCTTT.

This sequence joins TRBV11-2 and TRBJ2-2; the match to TRBD2 covers 12 bases. Germline assignment: CDR1 SGHAT and CDR2 FQNNGV. This CDR3 spans 17 amino acids. The ends lost 5 bases at V and 0 bases at J; junction bases unmatched: 4. In DNA, the CDR3 is TGTGCCAGCAGCACCCGGACTAGCGGGGCGAACACCGGGGAGCTGTTTTTT. Translated, it gives CASSTRTSGANTGELFF.

V usage is TRBV7-2 and J usage is TRBJ1-2; 7 bases map to TRBD1. Germline loops: CDR1 SGHTA, CDR2 FQGNSA. CDR3 length: 15 residues. V lost 5 bases to trimming and J lost 5 bases; unmatched junction nucleotides: 11. The CDR3 sequence is CASSTRQGVAYGYTF. CDR3 DNA: TGTGCCAGCAGCACCAGACAGGGAGTGGCGTATGGCTACACCTTC.

The J gene is TRBJ2-7, the V gene TRBV7-2; a weak D match, TRBD1 (5 bases). The ends were cut back, 4 bases at V and 3 bases at J, with 16 bases in the middle. CDR3 length: 15 amino acids. Germline assignment: CDR1 SGHTA and CDR2 FQGNSA. CDR3 coding DNA: TGTGCCAGCAGCTGTGAAGTGAGGACAAGCTACGAGCAGTACTTC. Its protein is CASSCEVRTSYEQYF.

The chain uses TRBV11-3 and TRBJ1-1, with 7 bases lining up with TRBD1. CDR3 length equals 13 residues. V gave up 4 bases and J gave up 6 bases; unmatched junction bases: 5. Germline CDR1 and CDR2: SGHNT and YENEEA. Here the CDR3 DNA reads TGTGCCAGCAGCTCAGGAGGGGGCGCTGAAGCTTTCTTT. Translated, it gives CASSSGGGAEAFF.

This chain joins TRBV19 and TRBJ1-6, with a tentative D call TRBD1 (5 bases). Trimming cost V 1 base and J 6 bases, with 19 bases left between them. The V gene's germline CDR1 is LNHDA and CDR2 SQIVND (reference sequence). This CDR3 region has 18 residues. In nucleotides, the CDR3 is TGTGCCAGTAGTATAGGCCTGCTCCGGGACGGTGTTAATTCACCCCTCCACTTT. Protein sequence: CASSIGLLRDGVNSPLHF.

The V gene is TRBV10-3, the J gene TRBJ2-7; the D is unclear. Germline values: CDR1 ENHRY, CDR2 SYGVKD. The CDR3 sequence is 15 residues long. V was pared by 0 bases and J by 3 bases, with 12 bases between. CDR3 protein: CAISESRKTLYEQYF. In DNA form, the CDR3 reads TGTGCCATCAGTGAGTCCAGGAAGACCCTCTACGAGCAGTACTTC.

The chain is built from TRBV7-2 and TRBJ2-5, with TRBD1 identical over 8 bases. This CDR3 has 15 amino acids. The germline V gene encodes CDR1 SGHTA and CDR2 FQGNSA. J gave up 5 bases and V 6 bases, and 11 bases lay outside the gene matches. The CDR3 DNA sequence: TGTGCCAGCAGTCCCGGGACAGGAGGCGAGGAGACCCAGTACTTC. This encodes CASSPGTGGEETQYF.

The chain links TRBV7-2 to TRBJ1-1; no reliable D call. The ends were cut back, 1 base at V and 4 bases at J, with 4 bases in the middle. Germline CDR1 is SGHTA and CDR2 is FQGNSA. This CDR3 contains 12 residues. CDR3 in amino acids: CASSLVLTEAFF. CDR3 coding DNA: TGTGCCAGCAGCTTAGTACTCACTGAAGCTTTCTTT.

This clonotype was observed once. The J gene is TRBJ2-3, the V gene TRBV15; 8 positions match TRBD2. The V and J ends lost 5 bases and 4 bases, in that order; junction bases with no gene match: 11. The CDR3 extends over 16 amino acids. CDR1 and CDR2 from the germline V gene are LNHNV and YYDKDF (reference sequence). CDR3 residues: CATSPQRGFGSDTQYF. The CDR3 nucleotides are TGTGCCACCAGCCCCCAGCGGGGGTTCGGGTCAGATACGCAGTATTTT.

The V call is TRBV6-2 or TRBV6-3, the J call TRBJ1-1; TRBD1 matches 8 bases. With V trimmed by 2 bases and J by 4 bases, 9 bases remained unmatched. Germline V lookup: CDR1 MNHEY, CDR2 SVGEGT. The CDR3 contains 16 residues. CDR3 amino acids: CASSYGPTQGATEAFF. For the CDR3, the DNA is TGTGCCAGCAGTTACGGCCCTACCCAGGGGGCCACTGAAGCTTTCTTT.

The chain links TRBV11-2 to TRBJ2-6; possibly TRBD1 for D (5 bases). V was trimmed by 6 bases and J by 2 bases, leaving 8 bases between them. This CDR3 has 14 residues. Germline values: CDR1 SGHAT, CDR2 FQNNGV. CDR3 sequence reads: CASSLTAGANVLTF. DNA for the CDR3: TGTGCCAGCAGTCTGACAGCTGGGGCCAACGTCCTGACTTTC.

V usage is TRBV19 and J usage is TRBJ2-5; TRBD2 matches at 10 bases. The ends lost 0 bases at V and 4 bases at J; junction bases unmatched: 5. Germline lookup yields CDR1 LNHDA and CDR2 SQIVND (reference sequence). The CDR3 runs to 16 residues. CDR3 nucleotide sequence: TGTGCCAGTAGTATAGAAGCGGGGGGGATCGGAGAGACCCAGTACTTC. Amino acids: CASSIEAGGIGETQYF.

In its sample, this clonotype was seen once. The rearrangement links TRBV28 to TRBJ2-1; 14 bases map to TRBD2. The junction had 6 bases not matched to a gene; V was cut back by 3 bases and J by 5 bases. The V gene's germline CDR1 is MDHEN and CDR2 SYDVKM. CDR3 size: 17 residues. The chain's CDR3 is CASSFPRLAGGHNEQFF. CDR3 bases: TGTGCCAGCAGTTTCCCACGACTAGCGGGGGGGCACAATGAGCAGTTCTTC.

V usage is TRBV20-1 and J usage is TRBJ1-2, with 7 bases matching TRBD1. CDR3 size: 13 residues. CDR1 is DFQATT, CDR2 SNEGSKA, per germline (reference sequence). The junction had 5 bases not matched to a gene; V was cut back by 1 base and J by 6 bases. The CDR3 loop reads CSARVGGGNGYTF. In DNA, the CDR3 is TGCAGTGCTAGAGTTGGAGGGGGCAATGGCTACACCTTC.

This sequence joins TRBV19 and TRBJ1-5; the D gene is possibly TRBD1 (5 bases). The V end was cut by 5 bases, the J end by 6 bases, with 11 bases between. Germline V CDR1 and CDR2: LNHDA, SQIVND (reference sequence). This CDR3 is 13 amino acids long. As DNA, the CDR3 is TGTGCCAGTAGTCTCGGGGCGATTCAGCCCCAGCATTTT. Its protein product is CASSLGAIQPQHF.